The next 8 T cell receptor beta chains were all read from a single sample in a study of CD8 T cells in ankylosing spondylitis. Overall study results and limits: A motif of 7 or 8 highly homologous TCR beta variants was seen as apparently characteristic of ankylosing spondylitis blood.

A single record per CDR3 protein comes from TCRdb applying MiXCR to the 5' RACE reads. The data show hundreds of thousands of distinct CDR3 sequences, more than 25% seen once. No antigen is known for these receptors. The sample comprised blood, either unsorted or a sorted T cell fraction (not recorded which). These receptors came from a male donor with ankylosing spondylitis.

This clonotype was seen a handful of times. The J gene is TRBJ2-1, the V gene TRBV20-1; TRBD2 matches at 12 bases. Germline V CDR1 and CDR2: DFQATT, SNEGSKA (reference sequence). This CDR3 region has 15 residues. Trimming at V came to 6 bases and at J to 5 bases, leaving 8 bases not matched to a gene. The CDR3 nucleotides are TGCAGTGCCCCCCGGACTAGCGGGACCCACAATGAGCAGTTCTTC. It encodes CSAPRTSGTHNEQFF.

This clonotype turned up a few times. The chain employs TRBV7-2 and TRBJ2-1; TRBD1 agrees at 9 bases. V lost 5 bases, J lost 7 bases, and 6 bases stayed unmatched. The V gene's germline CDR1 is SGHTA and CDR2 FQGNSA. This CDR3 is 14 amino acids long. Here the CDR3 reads CASSTGGARNEQFF. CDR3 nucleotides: TGTGCCAGCAGCACAGGGGGCGCACGGAATGAGCAGTTCTTC.

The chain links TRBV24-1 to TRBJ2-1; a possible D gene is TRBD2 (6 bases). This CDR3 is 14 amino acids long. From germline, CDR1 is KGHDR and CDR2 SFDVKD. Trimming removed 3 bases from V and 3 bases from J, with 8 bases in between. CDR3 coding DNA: TGTGCCACCAGTGATGCCGGGAGCTACAATGAGCAGTTCTTC. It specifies CATSDAGSYNEQFF.

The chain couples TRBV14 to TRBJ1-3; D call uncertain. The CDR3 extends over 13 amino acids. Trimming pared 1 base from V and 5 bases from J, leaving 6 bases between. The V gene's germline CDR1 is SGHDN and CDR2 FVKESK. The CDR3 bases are TGTGCCAGCAGCCAAGGACGACGAAACACCATATATTTT. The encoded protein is CASSQGRRNTIYF.

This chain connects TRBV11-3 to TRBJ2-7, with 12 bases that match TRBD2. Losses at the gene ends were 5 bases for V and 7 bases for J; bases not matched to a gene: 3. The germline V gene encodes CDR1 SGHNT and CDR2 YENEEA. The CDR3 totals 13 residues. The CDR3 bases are TGTGCCAGCAGCCATGGGACTAGCGGGGAGCAGTACTTC. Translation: CASSHGTSGEQYF.

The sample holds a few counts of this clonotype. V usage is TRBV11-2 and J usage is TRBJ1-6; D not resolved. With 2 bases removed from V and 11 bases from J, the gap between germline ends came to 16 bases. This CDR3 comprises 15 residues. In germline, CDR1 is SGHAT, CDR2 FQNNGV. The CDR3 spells CASSLQVAGATPLHF. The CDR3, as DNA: TGTGCCAGCAGCTTACAGGTTGCGGGCGCTACACCCCTCCACTTT.

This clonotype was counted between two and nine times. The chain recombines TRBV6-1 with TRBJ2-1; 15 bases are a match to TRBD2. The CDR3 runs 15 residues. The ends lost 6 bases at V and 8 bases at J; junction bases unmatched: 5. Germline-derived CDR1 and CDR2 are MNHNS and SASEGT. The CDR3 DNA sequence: TGTGCCAGCAGGGGACTAGCGGGGGGATTCGATGAGCAGTTCTTC. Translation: CASRGLAGGFDEQFF.

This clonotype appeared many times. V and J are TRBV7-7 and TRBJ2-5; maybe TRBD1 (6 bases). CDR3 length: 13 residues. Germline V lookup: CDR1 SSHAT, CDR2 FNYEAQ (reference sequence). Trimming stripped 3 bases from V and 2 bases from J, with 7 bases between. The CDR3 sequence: CASSLDSQETQYF. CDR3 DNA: TGTGCCAGCAGCTTGGACAGTCAAGAGACCCAGTACTTC.